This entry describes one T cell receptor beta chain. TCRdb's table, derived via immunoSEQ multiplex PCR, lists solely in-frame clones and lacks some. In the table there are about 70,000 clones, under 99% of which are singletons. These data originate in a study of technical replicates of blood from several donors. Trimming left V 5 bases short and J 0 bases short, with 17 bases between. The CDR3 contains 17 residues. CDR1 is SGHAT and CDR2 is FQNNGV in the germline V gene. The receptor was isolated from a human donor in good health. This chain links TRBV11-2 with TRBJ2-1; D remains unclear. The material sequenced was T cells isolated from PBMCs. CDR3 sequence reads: CASSPRRQTVSYNEQFF. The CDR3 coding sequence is TGTGCCAGCAGCCCCCGGCGGCAGACGGTCTCCTACAATGAGCAGTTCTTC.